The clone carrying this T cell receptor (beta chain) was picked up a small number of times. Its antigen is unknown. A sample-barcoded 5' primer and a J-beta primer mix were used in a second PCR of about 7 to 12 cycles. Tagging of each cDNA molecule was performed by a template-switch adaptor with 12 random nucleotides. Per sample, CDR3-containing paired-end reads numbered at least 2.5 million. TCRdb fed the 5' RACE reads into MiXCR, producing one record per CDR3 protein. The data contain 1.5 million to 2 million distinct CDR3 sequences, roughly 30% of them singletons. This sample is drawn from a study of blood T cells in healthy people across ages. Across the whole study: The capture of about one barcoded beta molecule per two T cells was achieved by template switching. Findings and limits, study-wide: Unknown donor CMV status possibly confounded expanded clonotype changes.

Trimming left V 0 bases short and J 4 bases short, with 17 bases between. Germline V gene lookup returns CDR1 LGHDT and CDR2 YNNKEL (reference sequence). This CDR3 region has 17 residues. The sequenced material came from blood. The V and J genes are TRBV3-1 and TRBJ2-3; possibly TRBD2 for D (5 bases). The clonotype was recovered from a woman aged 25 to 39 in good health. This chain's CDR3 is CASSQEMVRRMADTQYF. The CDR3 coding sequence is TGTGCCAGCAGCCAAGAGATGGTCAGGAGGATGGCAGATACGCAGTATTTT.